The present T cell receptor (beta chain) was sequenced within a study of neoadjuvant anti-PD-1 for oral cavity cancer. Study-wide findings and caveats: Higher pretreatment Treg/Th17 ratios tracked higher pretreatment blood clonality.

Germline CDR1 reads SGDLS; CDR2 reads YYNGEE. This CDR3 comprises 16 residues. J lost 5 bases, V lost 0 bases, and 6 bases had no gene match. To note about this clone: Its target is not known.

Blood libraries mostly used approximately 450 ng genomic DNA, six replicates each. Sequenced by immunoSEQ multiplex PCR; TCRdb stores in-frame clones only, minus some. The table records about 15,000 clones, approximately 61% of them present only once. The TCR originated in a person aged 35 to 85 with oral cavity squamous cell carcinoma. The specimen was PBMCs, collected before nivolumab (anti-PD-1) treatment. The chain carries TRBV9 and TRBJ2-2; 8 nucleotides line up with TRBD2. Here the CDR3 DNA reads TGTGCCAGCAGCGTAGAGTTAGCGGGAAAAACCGGGGAGCTGTTTTTT. This codes for CASSVELAGKTGELFF.